The rows below give T cell receptor beta chains drawn from one sample of a study of neurological immune-mediated disorders. TCRdb re-called the 5' RACE reads through MiXCR, storing one row per CDR3 protein. The sample holds some 47,000 distinct CDR3 sequences, approximately 15% seen once. The sequenced sample was PBMCs. These receptors all come from a man between 60 and 75 years old in good health. Both conserved end residues are part of each CDR3. A D gene is named only where the DNA matches it firmly. Where a row states a size, it is once, few, many or the class of an expanded clone; other rows omit it.

size	D	V	J	CDR3	DNA
.	.	TRBV19	TRBJ2-5	CASSPPGGYTQYF	TGTGCCAGTAGTCCACCCGGTGGGTACACCCAGTACTTC
many	.	TRBV9	TRBJ2-7	CASSVAGELFYEQYF	TGTGCCAGCAGCGTAGCGGGAGAATTATTCTACGAGCAGTACTTC
many	.	TRBV7-8	TRBJ2-2	CASSLTGNTGELFF	TGTGCCAGCAGCCTAACAGGGAACACCGGGGAGCTGTTTTTT
many	.	TRBV7-9	TRBJ2-1	CASSLAQGLHNEQFF	TGTGCCAGCAGCTTAGCGCAGGGGCTGCACAATGAGCAGTTCTTC
many	.	TRBV10-1	TRBJ1-5	CASSVPPGSQPQHF	TGCGCCAGCAGTGTCCCCCCAGGGTCGCAGCCCCAGCATTTT
.	.	TRBV7-2	TRBJ1-5	CASSLAGASGNQPQHF	TGTGCCAGCAGCTTAGCAGGGGCAAGTGGCAATCAGCCCCAGCATTTT
.	.	TRBV3-1	TRBJ2-2	CASSQGQATTGELFF	TGTGCCAGCAGCCAAGGGCAGGCTACCACCGGGGAGCTGTTTTTT
few	.	TRBV19	TRBJ2-1	CASSIVLTAYNEQFF	TGTGCCAGTAGTATAGTTCTAACGGCCTACAATGAGCAGTTCTTC
many	.	TRBV3-1	TRBJ2-3	CASSQVFGADTQYF	TGTGCCAGCAGCCAAGTGTTCGGGGCAGATACGCAGTATTTT
many	.	TRBV10-3	TRBJ2-1	CAISGPSEQFF	TGTGCCATCAGTGGGCCGAGTGAGCAGTTCTTC
many	.	TRBV5-1	TRBJ2-2	CASRRSGWTGELFF	TGCGCCAGCAGAAGGAGCGGGTGGACCGGGGAGCTGTTTTTT
many	.	TRBV7-6	TRBJ2-7	CASSLEGRAISYEQYF	TGTGCCAGCAGCTTAGAAGGCAGGGCTATCTCCTACGAGCAGTACTTC
many	TRBD2	TRBV7-8	TRBJ2-1	CASSPDLTGGPGEQFF	TGTGCCAGCAGCCCAGATCTGACGGGAGGGCCAGGTGAGCAGTTCTTC
many	.	TRBV3-1	TRBJ2-5	CASSHRGVQETQYF	TGTGCCAGCAGCCACAGGGGTGTCCAAGAGACCCAGTACTTC
.	TRBD2	TRBV30	TRBJ2-1	CAWTGTSPYNEQFF	TGTGCCTGGACCGGGACTAGCCCCTACAATGAGCAGTTCTTC
many	TRBD1	TRBV7-2	TRBJ1-2	CASSPNPQGAGYGYTF	TGTGCCAGCAGCCCCAACCCCCAGGGGGCGGGCTATGGCTACACCTTC
once	.	TRBV21-1	TRBJ2-4	CASSRRDREAKNIQYF	TGTGCCAGCAGCCGCCGGGACAGGGAAGCCAAAAACATTCAGTACTTC
many	.	TRBV29-1	TRBJ2-5	CSVGLRGGRGATQYF	TGCAGCGTCGGTTTGAGGGGGGGGCGAGGGGCGACCCAGTACTTC
few	.	TRBV27	TRBJ2-7	CASSSGPNSYEQYF	TGTGCCAGCAGTTCGGGACCTAACTCCTACGAGCAGTACTTC
many	.	TRBV24-1	TRBJ2-3	CATGTPSTDTQYF	TGTGCCACCGGGACACCTAGCACAGATACGCAGTATTTT
many	.	TRBV6-2/TRBV6-3	TRBJ2-7	CASSFKGSSYEQYF	TGTGCCAGCAGTTTCAAGGGGAGCTCCTACGAGCAGTACTTC
many	.	TRBV4-3	TRBJ2-7	CASSPLTGPFYEQYF	TGCGCCAGCAGCCCCCTTACCGGCCCCTTCTACGAGCAGTACTTC
.	TRBD2	TRBV28	TRBJ2-1	CASKIEREEFF	TGTGCCAGCAAAATCGAGCGGGAGGAATTCTTC
many	.	TRBV2	TRBJ2-6	CASSSRMGRNGANVLTF	TGTGCCAGCAGTTCGAGAATGGGGAGGAATGGGGCCAACGTCCTGACTTTC